Listed here are 9 T cell receptor beta chains from one sample, sequenced in a study of OX40 agonist ivuxolimab in advanced cancers. Method: immunoSEQ multiplex PCR; TCRdb's copy keeps in-frame clones and lacks some. The sample records roughly 49,000 clones, approximately 91% being singletons. The source material was CD4+ or CD8+ T cells sorted from blood, sampled in a trial of the OX40 agonist ivuxolimab. These receptor sequences come from an adult with an advanced solid tumor such as melanoma, head and neck, liver or kidney cancer.

V is TRBV10-1 and J is TRBJ1-1; D unresolved. Trimming removed 2 bases at V and 1 base at J, with 5 bases between. Germline CDR1 reads WNHNN; CDR2 reads SYGVQD (reference sequence). The CDR3 runs 13 residues. This CDR3 reads CASSEDRNTEAFF. CDR3 nucleotides: TGCGCCAGCAGTGAGGATAGGAACACTGAAGCTTTCTTT.

J is TRBJ2-7 and V is TRBV30; maybe TRBD1 (6 bases). Germline V gene lookup returns CDR1 GTSNPN and CDR2 SVGIG (reference sequence). Trimming cost V 5 bases and J 0 bases, with 11 bases left between them. The CDR3 sequence is 13 residues long. The CDR3 nucleotides read TGTGCCTGGCTCGGGACAACCTCCTACGAGCAGTACTTC. It translates to CAWLGTTSYEQYF.

The chain uses TRBV6-1 and TRBJ2-1; 9 bases fit TRBD1. This CDR3 has 15 amino acids. The junction had 8 bases not matched to a gene; V was cut back by 5 bases and J by 6 bases. The germline V gene has CDR1 MNHNS and CDR2 SASEGT. CDR3 DNA: TGTGCCAGCAGTCATACAGGGGGCGCGGGCAATGAGCAGTTCTTC. Encoded protein: CASSHTGGAGNEQFF.

The V and J genes are TRBV9 and TRBJ1-2; D is possibly TRBD1 (6 bases). This CDR3 has 15 amino acids. Trimming took off 0 bases at V and 6 bases at J, with 15 bases between the two ends. Germline V lookup: CDR1 SGDLS, CDR2 YYNGEE. The CDR3 spells CASSVDPGQRNGYTF. CDR3 bases: TGTGCCAGCAGCGTAGACCCCGGACAGAGAAATGGCTACACCTTC.

This clone has just a few counts. This sequence joins TRBV11-2 and TRBJ2-5, with D unresolved. Germline V CDR1 and CDR2: SGHAT, FQNNGV. CDR3 length equals 15 residues. V lost 5 bases, J lost 5 bases, and 18 bases lay in between. CDR3 residues: CASSPSPRKGETQYF. The DNA for the CDR3 is TGTGCCAGCAGCCCCTCCCCTAGGAAAGGGGAGACCCAGTACTTC.

As for this clone: The identical CDR3 is also encoded by other nucleotide sequences in the sample. The J gene is TRBJ1-4, the V gene TRBV28; the D is unclear. The CDR3 extends over 14 amino acids. Germline V lookup: CDR1 MDHEN, CDR2 SYDVKM. V dropped 2 bases and J dropped 0 bases, with 4 bases sitting between them. DNA for the CDR3: TGTGCCAGCAGTTTACCCGCAACTAATGAAAAACTGTTTTTT. This translates into CASSLPATNEKLFF.

The chain uses TRBV6-5 and TRBJ1-1, with D perhaps matching TRBD1 (6 bases). The CDR3 loop spans 14 amino acids. Germline V CDR1 and CDR2: MNHEY, SVGAGI. V was trimmed by 4 bases and J by 4 bases, leaving 13 bases between them. The CDR3 protein is CASSFDIGGTEAFF. The CDR3 nucleotides are TGTGCCAGCAGTTTCGATATAGGGGGCACTGAAGCTTTCTTT.

This chain links TRBV2 with TRBJ2-3, with 11 positions matching TRBD2. CDR1 and CDR2 from the germline V gene are SNHLY and FYNNEI. With V trimmed by 3 bases and J by 4 bases, 6 bases remained unmatched. The CDR3 spans 16 residues. CDR3: CASSDSLAGGSDTQYF. In DNA form, the CDR3 reads TGTGCCAGCAGTGATTCGCTAGCGGGGGGTTCAGATACGCAGTATTTT.

This clone was picked up one time. The chain combines TRBV27 with TRBJ2-7; TRBD1 aligns across 7 bases. CDR1 and CDR2 from the germline V gene are MNHEY and SMNVEV (reference sequence). The CDR3 consists of 14 residues. V gave up 5 bases and J gave up 0 bases; unmatched junction bases: 4. The CDR3 sequence: CASSVDRPSYEQYF. DNA for the CDR3: TGTGCCAGCAGTGTGGACAGGCCCTCCTACGAGCAGTACTTC.